The T cell receptor (beta chain) under discussion was sequenced for a study of T cells in Graves' hyperthyroidism and ophthalmopathy. CDR1 and CDR2 (germline): MNHNY, SVGAGI (reference sequence). V lost 2 bases, J lost 4 bases, and 8 bases stayed unmatched. The CDR3 length is 18 residues. Authors of the study amplified TCR beta CDR3 regions from RNA transcripts. In the first-round RT-PCR of the TCR CDR3, the HTBI primer set was used. TCRdb re-called the multiplex PCR reads with MiXCR, one entry per CDR3 protein. The sample has roughly 330,000 distinct CDR3 sequences, approximately 17% seen once. This clonotype came up many times.

The rearrangement uses TRBV6-6 and TRBJ2-2; 12 bases line up with TRBD1. The source material was blood. This sequence was found in a man aged 25-40 years with Graves' hyperthyroidism. The CDR3 is CASSYLGGTGGSTGELFF. DNA of the CDR3: TGTGCCAGCAGTTACCTCGGTGGGACAGGGGGCTCCACCGGGGAGCTGTTTTTT.